This TCR beta chain stems from a study of Ad26.COV2.S vaccination and SARS-CoV-2 variants. Whole-study context: A COV1001 Ad26.COV2.S trial-arm participant provided the sample. Findings and limits, study-wide: Whether participants received vaccine or placebo, their non-spike TCR breadth was similar. Total T cell responses, in the TCR breadth and depth analyses, may have been underestimated.

Assay: immunoSEQ multiplex PCR; the TCRdb copy retains only in-frame clones and omits some. The data hold 350,000 to 400,000 clones, with 70% to 90% observed a single time. This CDR3 comprises 14 residues. With 7 bases removed from V and 0 bases from J, the gap between germline ends came to 12 bases. In germline, CDR1 is MDHEN, CDR2 SYDVKM. In regard to this clone: Its target is not known.

Described treatment: roughly 19 received Ad26.COV2.S at low or high dose, single or two shots; about 5 received placebo; per-sample allocation not given. All samples were drawn on day 63, counting from the first vaccine or placebo injection. A Boston adult aged 18-55 years was the donor. The sequencing here drew on peripheral blood, taken in a trial of Ad26.COV2.S vaccine versus placebo. V usage is TRBV28 and J usage is TRBJ1-2; D unresolved. This TCR was sampled from a person between 18 and 65 years old who received the Ad26.COV2.S COVID-19 vaccine or a placebo. The CDR3 sequence is CASNVGSTNYGYTF. The CDR3 coding sequence is TGTGCCAGCAACGTAGGTAGTACTAACTATGGCTACACCTTC.